This passage covers 29 T cell receptor beta chains from one sample sequenced in a study of vaccination and CD4 T cells after COVID-19. Treatment here: roughly 11-day PBMC culture with coronavirus spike peptide pools or control peptides (ViraFEST assay). Their cognate antigens are unknown. Sequenced with the Oncomine TCR Beta short-read assay was DNA taken from cultured CD4+ T cells. TCRdb re-called the PCR reads with MiXCR, one entry per CDR3 protein. The sample has 20,000 to 25,000 distinct CDR3 sequences, under 60% seen once; the top ten hold around 9.5%. Specimen: CD4+ T cells from blood, cultured in vitro. All receptors come from a human donor who had recovered from COVID-19.

The rearrangement joins TRBV7-3 to TRBJ1-1, with D unclear. Germline V lookup: CDR1 SGHTA, CDR2 FQGTGA. The V and J ends lost 2 bases and 1 base respectively, with 11 bases between them. The CDR3 totals 15 residues. The CDR3 is CASSLQGKENTEAFF. In DNA, the CDR3 is TGTGCCAGCAGCTTACAAGGAAAGGAGAACACTGAAGCTTTCTTT.

A remark on this clonotype: The CDR3 carries no conserved terminal phenylalanine or tryptophan, so it likely arises from a read error. The chain has TRBV4-2 and TRBJ2-7, with D possibly matching TRBD2 (6 bases). This CDR3 region has 18 residues. The V end was cut by 0 bases, the J end by 2 bases, with 20 bases between. Germline CDR1 reads LGHNA; CDR2 reads YNFKEQ. The CDR3 region has the DNA TGTGCCAGCAGCCAAGACCCTTCGGCTGGGGGGAGTCCCTACGAGCAGTACTCC. It translates to CASSQDPSAGGSPYEQYS.

CDR3 bases: TGTGCCAGCAGTTTGATGGGGACAGGGGACAATGAGCAGTTCTTC. As protein: CASSLMGTGDNEQFF. The V call is TRBV12-3 or TRBV12-4, the J call TRBJ2-1, with 10 bases aligning to TRBD1. The junction had 4 bases not matched to a gene; V was cut back by 3 bases and J by 5 bases. This CDR3 is built from 15 residues.

The chain is built from TRBV20-1 and TRBJ2-7; 8 nucleotides align to TRBD2. This CDR3 comprises 19 residues. V was pared by 5 bases and J by 0 bases, with 21 bases of the junction left unmatched. Germline lookup yields CDR1 DFQATT and CDR2 SNEGSKA (reference sequence). The CDR3 coding sequence is TGCAGTGCTCGCGCTAATGGGGAGCAGCCCGGACTAGCCTCCTACGAGCAGTACTTC. This gives the protein CSARANGEQPGLASYEQYF.

This chain links TRBV19 with TRBJ2-5; D is ambiguous. CDR3 length: 15 amino acids. V dropped 1 base and J dropped 7 bases, with 16 bases sitting between them. CDR1 and CDR2 from the germline V gene are LNHDA and SQIVND (reference sequence). Here the CDR3 reads CASSIVNLPLATQYF. The CDR3 DNA sequence: TGTGCCAGTAGTATAGTTAACCTCCCTCTGGCGACCCAGTACTTC.

J is TRBJ2-1 and V is TRBV20-1; TRBD2 agrees at 8 bases. From germline, CDR1 is DFQATT and CDR2 SNEGSKA (reference sequence). This CDR3 has 13 amino acids. The junction had 3 bases not matched to a gene; V was cut back by 4 bases and J by 4 bases. CDR3 sequence reads: CSAITSGYNEQFF. The CDR3, as DNA: TGCAGTGCTATTACTAGCGGATACAATGAGCAGTTCTTC.

This clonotype was found a few times. The genes are TRBV10-3 and TRBJ2-1, with TRBD1 matching 10 bases. V lost 6 bases and J lost 6; bases outside the gene matches: 8. The CDR3 consists of 15 residues. Germline-derived CDR1 and CDR2 are ENHRY and SYGVKD. For the CDR3, the DNA is TGTGCCATCAGCGTGGACAGGGGGTTAAGCAATGAGCAGTTCTTC. Translation: CAISVDRGLSNEQFF.

In this sample, this clonotype turned up once. The rearrangement uses TRBV7-3 and TRBJ1-1, with D perhaps TRBD1 (5 bases). V was clipped by 5 bases and J by 6 bases, with 16 bases between them. The germline V gene has CDR1 SGHTA and CDR2 FQGTGA. CDR3 size: 14 residues. Here the CDR3 reads CASSPTGRGAEAFF. The CDR3 nucleotides are TGTGCCAGCAGCCCGACCGGGCGGGGGGCTGAAGCTTTCTTT. Full variable domain (outside the CDR3, taken from reference TRBV7-3 and TRBJ1-1): GAGVSQTPSNKVTEKGKYVELRCDPISGHTALYWYRQSLGQGPEFLIYFQGTGAADDSGLPNDRFFAVRPEGSVSTLKIQRTERGDSAVYLCASSPTGRGAEAFFGQGTRLTVV.

Only a few counts were recorded for this clonotype. V gene TRBV6-1 combines with J gene TRBJ1-3; D gene uncertain. Germline-derived CDR1 and CDR2 are MNHNS and SASEGT. Trimming left V 0 bases short and J 2 bases short, with 5 bases between. This CDR3 has 14 amino acids. The CDR3 sequence: CASSEAVPGNTIYF. The CDR3 DNA reads TGTGCCAGCAGTGAAGCGGTCCCTGGAAACACCATATATTTT.

Worth noting for this clonotype: At one of its ends the junction is not consistent with the germline gene, which may arise from a read error. CDR3 loop: CASRYYNEQFF. As DNA, the CDR3 is TGTGCCAGCAGGTACTACAATGAGCAGTTCTTC. The chain carries TRBV6-5 and TRBJ2-1; D not certain. Germline V gene lookup returns CDR1 MNHEY and CDR2 SVGAGI. This CDR3 contains 11 residues.

This clonotype was detected a few times. The genes are TRBV6-5 and TRBJ1-5, with D tentatively TRBD1 (6 bases). The V gene's germline CDR1 is MNHEY and CDR2 SVGAGI. V dropped 4 bases and J dropped 7 bases, with 14 bases sitting between them. CDR3 size: 14 residues. The DNA of the CDR3 is TGTGCCAGCAGTTTCTCGGACAGTCAGCAGCCCCAGCATTTT. Translated, it gives CASSFSDSQQPQHF.

This clonotype occurred once. This sequence joins TRBV20-1 and TRBJ1-1; D is ambiguous. The germline gives CDR1 DFQATT, CDR2 SNEGSKA (reference sequence). V lost 6 bases and J 0 bases, leaving 11 bases between the germline ends. The CDR3 consists of 13 residues. Here the CDR3 DNA reads TGCAGTGCGGGAGGGAGTTTGAACACTGAAGCTTTCTTT. The encoded protein is CSAGGSLNTEAFF.

V is TRBV7-9 and J is TRBJ1-3; D is undetermined. Looked up from germline, CDR1 is SEHNR and CDR2 is FQNEAQ (reference sequence). The ends were cut back, 5 bases at V and 2 bases at J, with 10 bases in the middle. The CDR3 totals 14 residues. CDR3 sequence (DNA): TGTGCCAGCAGCCCGCCTCCCGCTGGAAACACCATATATTTT. This sequence encodes CASSPPPAGNTIYF.

The chain employs TRBV30 and TRBJ1-4, with D uncertain. The CDR3 has 11 residues. V gave up 4 bases and J gave up 11 bases, with 11 bases separating them. Germline V gene lookup returns CDR1 GTSNPN and CDR2 SVGIG (reference sequence). Here the CDR3 reads CAWNWDGKLFF. The DNA for the CDR3 is TGTGCCTGGAATTGGGATGGGAAACTGTTTTTT.

In this sample, this clonotype turned up once. The CDR3 carries no conserved terminal phenylalanine or tryptophan, so it likely arises from a read error. The V gene is TRBV27, the J gene TRBJ2-5; perhaps TRBD2 as D (6 bases). Germline-derived CDR1 and CDR2 are MNHEY and SMNVEV (reference sequence). V was shortened by 3 bases and J by 4 bases, with 12 bases between the two germline ends. The CDR3 length is 14 residues. CDR3 loop: CASSLTEGPETQYY. Written as DNA, the CDR3 is TGTGCCAGCAGTTTGACGGAGGGCCCAGAGACCCAGTACTAC.

The chain has TRBV20-1 and TRBJ1-2, with TRBD1 matching 9 bases. Unmatched junction bases numbered 8, after V lost 5 bases and J lost 4 bases. Germline CDR1 DFQATT, CDR2 SNEGSKA (reference sequence). The CDR3 is made up of 14 amino acids. The CDR3 DNA follows: TGCAGTGCTTTCGACAGGGGGAGTTTCTATGGCTACACCTTC. As protein: CSAFDRGSFYGYTF.

The genes are TRBV6-1 and TRBJ2-1; 11 bases align to TRBD2. The CDR3 runs to 15 residues. With V trimmed by 5 bases and J by 6 bases, 6 bases remained unmatched. Germline CDR1 and CDR2: MNHNS and SASEGT. The CDR3 here is CASSKTSGIANEQFF. The CDR3 DNA sequence: TGTGCCAGCAGTAAGACTAGCGGGATAGCCAATGAGCAGTTCTTC.

Note on this clonotype: One end of the junction does not line up with germline, which may come from a read error. J is TRBJ2-1 and V is TRBV28; no definite D call. CDR3 length: 12 residues. Per germline, CDR1 MDHEN and CDR2 SYDVKM. The DNA of the CDR3 is TGTGCCAGCAGTTTATCCTACTATGAGCAGTTCTTC. Translated, it gives CASSLSYYEQFF.

Regarding this clonotype: An end of the junction differs from the germline gene, which may be a read error. The CDR3 DNA sequence: TGCGCCAGCAGTGATGGAGGGTCCGGGAGGAACGAGCAGTACTTT. Translation: CASSDGGSGRNEQYF. J is TRBJ2-7 and V is TRBV10-1, with 7 bases matching TRBD2. Germline-derived CDR1 and CDR2 are WNHNN and SYGVQD (reference sequence). The CDR3 sequence is 15 residues long.

V usage is TRBV7-9 and J usage is TRBJ2-7; possibly TRBD1 or TRBD2 for D (5 bases each). V was trimmed by 3 bases and J by 3 bases, leaving 15 bases between them. Per germline, CDR1 SEHNR and CDR2 FQNEAQ (reference sequence). The CDR3 consists of 15 residues. The CDR3 nucleotides are TGTGCCAGCAGCTTCGAGGGGCCCCCTGACTACGAGCAGTACTTC. Translating gives CASSFEGPPDYEQYF.

The gene calls are TRBV7-8 and TRBJ2-1; 8 nucleotides align to TRBD2. This CDR3 is 18 amino acids long. V lost 5 bases and J lost 2; bases outside the gene matches: 14. Germline V gene lookup returns CDR1 SGHVS and CDR2 FQNEAQ. This CDR3 is CASSPGLGLALPYNEQFF. CDR3 sequence (DNA): TGTGCCAGCAGCCCGGGACTAGGACTGGCGTTACCCTACAATGAGCAGTTCTTC. The full variable domain, with the rest looked up from reference TRBV7-8 and TRBJ2-1, is GAGVSQSPRYKVAKRGQDVALRCDPISGHVSLFWYQQALGQGPEFLTYFQNEAQLDKSGLPSDRFFAERPEGSVSTLKIQRTQQEDSAVYLCASSPGLGLALPYNEQFFGPGTRLTVL.

The V gene is TRBV11-1, the J gene TRBJ1-1, with 8 bases identical to TRBD1. CDR1 and CDR2 from the germline V gene are SGHAT and FQDESV (reference sequence). This CDR3 is built from 15 residues. J lost 3 bases, V lost 1 base, and 4 bases had no gene match. The CDR3 loop reads CASSLVQGAYTEAFF. The CDR3 bases are TGTGCCAGCAGCTTAGTCCAGGGGGCTTACACTGAAGCTTTCTTT.

The V and J genes are TRBV5-1 and TRBJ2-7; D unresolved. This CDR3 spans 13 amino acids. Germline-derived CDR1 and CDR2 are SGHRS and YFSETQ. The V and J ends lost 6 bases and 3 bases respectively, with 13 bases between them. The CDR3 sequence is CASKELGNYEQYF. CDR3 sequence (DNA): TGCGCCAGCAAGGAGCTGGGCAACTACGAGCAGTACTTC. Full variable domain (remainder filled in from reference TRBV5-1 and TRBJ2-7): KAGVTQTPRYLIKTRGQQVTLSCSPISGHRSVSWYQQTPGQGLQFLFEYFSETQRNKGNFPGRFSGRQFSNSRSEMNVSTLELGDSALYLCASKELGNYEQYFGPGTRLTVT.

The DNA for the CDR3 is TGTGCCAGCAGCCGAGGGGGCGGAGACACTGAAGCTTTCTTT. It yields the protein CASSRGGGDTEAFF. This chain links TRBV7-9 with TRBJ1-1; 7 bases are shared with TRBD1. The germline V gene has CDR1 SEHNR and CDR2 FQNEAQ (reference sequence). The V and J ends lost 5 bases and 3 bases, in that order; junction bases with no gene match: 6. CDR3 length equals 14 residues.

This chain joins TRBV24-1 and TRBJ2-3, with D perhaps matching TRBD1 (7 bases). The germline V and J ends were trimmed by 6 bases and 0 bases, with 9 bases remaining between them. The CDR3 covers 14 residues. CDR1 and CDR2 from the germline V gene are KGHDR and SFDVKD. The CDR3 sequence is CATSSGGSTDTQYF. The CDR3 DNA reads TGTGCCACCAGTTCAGGGGGGAGCACAGATACGCAGTATTTT.

CDR3 region: CASSIGHAGFVSYEQYF. Here the CDR3 DNA reads TGTGCCAGTAGTATAGGACATGCCGGATTTGTGAGCTACGAGCAGTACTTC. V gene TRBV19 combines with J gene TRBJ2-7; D call uncertain. CDR1 and CDR2 (germline): LNHDA, SQIVND (reference sequence). With 1 base removed from V and 3 bases from J, the gap between germline ends came to 19 bases. The CDR3 contains 17 residues.

This clonotype was counted only a few times. The rearrangement links TRBV24-1 to TRBJ2-2, with D hard to call. The germline V gene has CDR1 KGHDR and CDR2 SFDVKD. Trimming removed 7 bases at V and 3 bases at J, with 8 bases between. The CDR3 consists of 13 residues. Here the CDR3 reads CATRAAYTGELFF. CDR3 DNA: TGTGCCACCAGGGCGGCCTACACCGGGGAGCTGTTTTTT.

The chain combines TRBV7-2 with TRBJ1-6; D is possibly TRBD1 (5 bases). CDR1 and CDR2 from the germline V gene are SGHTA and FQGNSA. V was cut by 4 bases and J by 7 bases, with 17 bases left in between. The CDR3 extends over 16 amino acids. DNA of the CDR3: TGTGCCAGCAGCTCCGGGGGTTCGGCCCGGAATTCACCCCTCCACTTT. Protein product: CASSSGGSARNSPLHF.

The chain links TRBV12-3 or TRBV12-4 to TRBJ2-5; D gene ambiguous. The V end was cut by 4 bases, the J end by 5 bases, with 8 bases between. The CDR3 is made up of 12 amino acids. CDR3 loop: CASSWATETQYF. The CDR3 nucleotides are TGTGCCAGCAGTTGGGCGACGGAGACCCAGTACTTC.